What follows are 15 T cell receptor beta chains derived from one specimen sequenced in a study of PD-L1 blockade in urothelial cancer. The repertoire was sequenced with immunoSEQ multiplex PCR; TCRdb's copy has only in-frame clones and lacks some. Of some 22,000 clones listed, more than 75% are singletons. The time point is: peripheral blood 6 weeks after treatment start. Sequencing was performed on PBMCs, taken around atezolizumab (anti-PD-L1) treatment. Receptors originate from a woman aged 55-69 years with urothelial cancer.

This clone has more than one count but fewer than ten. The chain carries TRBV28 and TRBJ2-1; possible D gene TRBD1, 5 bases. Looked up from germline, CDR1 is MDHEN and CDR2 is SYDVKM. This CDR3 has 13 amino acids. The V gene lost 7 bases and the J gene lost 8 bases, with 15 bases spanning the gap. This chain's CDR3 is CASTLGPGDEQFF. Written as DNA, the CDR3 is TGTGCCAGCACCCTGGGGCCTGGGGATGAGCAGTTCTTC.

The chain employs TRBV7-2 and TRBJ2-2; 12 bases are shared with TRBD2. Looked up from germline, CDR1 is SGHTA and CDR2 is FQGNSA. J was trimmed by 3 bases and V by 4 bases; bases with no gene match: 9. The CDR3 is 18 residues long. The chain's CDR3 is CASSSLRTSGIDTGELFF. In nucleotides, the CDR3 is TGTGCCAGCAGCTCACTACGGACTAGCGGGATAGACACCGGGGAGCTGTTTTTT.

The chain employs TRBV5-1 and TRBJ2-2; D might be TRBD2 (6 bases). Between the trimmed V and J ends, which lost 6 bases and 7 bases, there was a span of 13 bases. Germline-derived CDR1 and CDR2 are SGHRS and YFSETQ. The CDR3 consists of 13 residues. CDR3 bases: TGCGCCAGCACCCGGGAGCCGGTCGGGGAGCTGTTTTTT. The encoded protein is CASTREPVGELFF.

J is TRBJ2-2 and V is TRBV19, with 8 nucleotides matching TRBD2. The J segment lost 9 bases and the V segment lost 2 bases, leaving 26 bases of the junction unmatched. From germline, CDR1 is LNHDA and CDR2 SQIVND (reference sequence). The CDR3 runs to 21 residues. For the CDR3, the DNA is TGTGCCAGTAGTATACCCGCTGGGACATTTCTTACTGGCGGGAGGATCCGGGAGCTGTTTTTT. Its translation: CASSIPAGTFLTGGRIRELFF.

The chain couples TRBV28 to TRBJ2-3, with 14 nucleotides matching TRBD2. The germline gives CDR1 MDHEN, CDR2 SYDVKM. The CDR3 is 19 residues long. J was trimmed by 4 bases and V by 6 bases; bases with no gene match: 15. Written as DNA, the CDR3 is TGTGCCAGCAGCCTACCAAACCGACTAGCGGGAGGGCCATCAGATACGCAGTATTTT. Translation: CASSLPNRLAGGPSDTQYF.

The chain combines TRBV6-5 with TRBJ2-7; 11 bases align to TRBD1. Germline V gene data show CDR1 as MNHEY and CDR2 as SVGAGI. The length of the CDR3 is 14 residues. V lost 8 bases to trimming and J lost 7 bases; unmatched junction nucleotides: 10. The CDR3 DNA follows: TGTGCCAGCGGCTTCGGACAGGGGGCTGGAGAGCAGTACTTC. Encoded protein: CASGFGQGAGEQYF.

This clone was observed once. The rearrangement links TRBV2 to TRBJ2-3; 12 nucleotides line up with TRBD2. The ends lost 4 bases at V and 12 bases at J; junction bases unmatched: 11. This CDR3 has 15 amino acids. Looked up from germline, CDR1 is SNHLY and CDR2 is FYNNEI. DNA for the CDR3: TGTGCCAGCAGTGGACTAGCGGGAGCCTCGAGATACCAGTATTTT. It is translated as CASSGLAGASRYQYF. Using reference TRBV2 and TRBJ2-3 for the parts outside the CDR3, the full variable domain is EPEVTQTPSHQVTQMGQEVILRCVPISNHLYFYWYRQILGQKVEFLVSFYNNEISEKSEIFDDQFSVERPDGSNFTLKIRSTKLEDSAMYFCASSGLAGASRYQYFGPGTRLTVL.

V usage is TRBV7-2 and J usage is TRBJ2-7; the D gene is possibly TRBD1 (6 bases). The V gene lost 2 bases and the J gene lost 0 bases, with 11 bases spanning the gap. CDR3 length: 15 residues. Germline CDR1 reads SGHTA; CDR2 reads FQGNSA. The CDR3 loop reads CASSLWAGDSYEQYF. CDR3 DNA sequence: TGTGCCAGCAGCTTATGGGCAGGGGACTCCTACGAGCAGTACTTC. Based on the CDR3 plus reference TRBV7-2 and TRBJ2-7, the full variable domain is GAGVSQSPSNKVTEKGKDVELRCDPISGHTALYWYRQSLGQGLEFLIYFQGNSAPDKSGLPSDRFSAERTGGSVSTLTIQRTQQEDSAVYLCASSLWAGDSYEQYFGPGTRLTVT.

This clone is a singleton in its sample. This chain uses TRBV6-1 with TRBJ2-3, with 7 bases lining up with TRBD1. The CDR3 runs to 15 residues. V shed 6 bases and J 1 base; nucleotides not matched to a gene: 7. Germline CDR1 and CDR2: MNHNS and SASEGT. CDR3 in DNA: TGTGCCAGCAGCGTCGACAGGGTACGCACAGATACGCAGTATTTT. It is translated as CASSVDRVRTDTQYF.

This clone was observed a single time. V gene TRBV6-1 combines with J gene TRBJ1-5; TRBD1 might be the D (6 bases). This CDR3 has 17 amino acids. From germline, CDR1 is MNHNS and CDR2 SASEGT. With 0 bases removed from V and 1 base from J, the gap between germline ends came to 13 bases. This chain's CDR3 is CASSEAVDSQSNQPQHF. The CDR3 DNA reads TGTGCCAGCAGTGAAGCGGTGGACAGCCAGAGCAATCAGCCCCAGCATTTT.

This chain uses TRBV18 with TRBJ1-6; TRBD1 matches 8 bases. V gave up 5 bases and J gave up 10 bases; unmatched junction bases: 7. Germline lookup yields CDR1 KGHSH and CDR2 LQKENI. This CDR3 contains 14 residues. The CDR3 DNA reads TGTGCCAGCTCAAGACAGGGGCAGGAGTCACCCCTCCACTTT. It translates to CASSRQGQESPLHF.

The chain employs TRBV5-6 and TRBJ2-1; possible D gene TRBD2, 6 bases. V was cut by 1 base and J by 0 bases, with 8 bases left in between. The CDR3 length is 15 residues. Germline V CDR1 and CDR2: SGHDT, YYEEEE. This CDR3 reads CASSLIGSSYNEQFF. The DNA for the CDR3 is TGTGCCAGCAGCTTGATCGGGAGCTCCTACAATGAGCAGTTCTTC.

V gene TRBV6-1 combines with J gene TRBJ2-7; tentative D call: TRBD2 (6 bases). Germline CDR1 MNHNS, CDR2 SASEGT. The CDR3 runs to 14 residues. The germline V and J ends were trimmed by 4 bases and 0 bases, with 10 bases remaining between them. The CDR3 loop is CASSGDWSSYEQYF. The DNA of the CDR3 is TGTGCCAGCAGTGGGGACTGGAGCTCCTACGAGCAGTACTTC.

The chain joins TRBV28 to TRBJ2-7; D gene unclear. Trimming pared 2 bases from V and 2 bases from J, leaving 7 bases between. Looked up from germline, CDR1 is MDHEN and CDR2 is SYDVKM. CDR3 length: 13 amino acids. The CDR3 here is CASSLRSPYEQYF. In DNA form, the CDR3 reads TGTGCCAGCAGTTTAAGGAGCCCCTACGAGCAGTACTTC.

The chain uses TRBV13 and TRBJ2-5; 13 positions agree with TRBD2. The CDR3 consists of 16 residues. After removal of 3 bases from V and 0 bases from J, the junction contained 1 base not matched to a gene. Per germline, CDR1 PRHDT and CDR2 FYEKMQ (reference sequence). CDR3 residues: CASSFGTSGDQETQYF. CDR3 sequence (DNA): TGTGCCAGCAGCTTTGGGACTAGCGGGGACCAAGAGACCCAGTACTTC.